This T cell receptor (beta chain) comes out of a study of T cells in Graves' hyperthyroidism and ophthalmopathy. This clonotype was seen ten or more times. The target antigen is unknown. Germline V gives CDR1 DFQATT, CDR2 SNEGSKA (reference sequence). This CDR3 is 14 amino acids long. Germline trimming cut 0 bases from V and 4 bases from J; bases unmatched to any gene: 3. General observations from the study: The model identified upcoming ophthalmopathy a median 6.5 months ahead of onset.

RNA transcripts served as the template for amplifying TCR beta CDR3 regions. The HTBI primer set was used in a first-round RT-PCR of the TCR CDR3. TCRdb itself ran the multiplex PCR reads through MiXCR, one entry per CDR3 protein. This table holds about 290,000 distinct CDR3 sequences, about an eighth found once. The chain combines TRBV20-1 with TRBJ2-1; 7 bases align to TRBD2. The sequenced sample was blood. The TCR sequence derives from a woman aged 40 to 50 with Graves' hyperthyroidism. Here the CDR3 reads CSARDGLGYNEQFF. The CDR3 DNA sequence: TGCAGTGCTAGAGATGGACTAGGATACAATGAGCAGTTCTTC.